The 5 T cell receptor beta chains listed next were all sequenced from one sample in a study of blood T cell repertoires in COVID-19 (TCRdb year 2020). Receptors were amplified or captured by the immunoSEQ multiplex PCR assay. Drawn from immuneACCESS, this table holds only the in-frame rearrangements with V and J called that TCRdb kept. Clones are partly lost; checked studies trace under half to an unresolved V gene and leave the rest unexplained. In all, the sample holds around 130,000 clones, and roughly 84% of those were seen once. Approximately 3.9% of the sample is in the top ten clones. Sequencing used PBMCs or T cells enriched from blood (not recorded which). Source of these receptors: a woman in her 30s who had recovered from COVID-19.

The rearrangement links TRBV29-1 to TRBJ1-1; no clear D gene. V dropped 6 bases and J dropped 1 base, with 6 bases sitting between them. This CDR3 has 11 residues. Germline loops: CDR1 SQVTM, CDR2 ANQGSEA. CDR3 nucleotide sequence: TGCAGCGTACGGGAGAACACTGAAGCTTTCTTT. This translates into CSVRENTEAFF.

This chain joins TRBV28 and TRBJ1-1, with no clear D. The CDR3 runs to 13 residues. CDR1 and CDR2 (germline): MDHEN, SYDVKM. V lost 3 bases and J lost 4, with 9 bases in between. The CDR3 DNA follows: TGTGCCAGCAGTTTCGGGGTTAGCACTGAAGCTTTCTTT. It translates to CASSFGVSTEAFF.

The genes are TRBV6-2 or TRBV6-3 and TRBJ2-7; TRBD2 matches at 11 bases. This CDR3 comprises 17 residues. Germline V lookup: CDR1 MNHEY, CDR2 SVGEGT. J lost 3 bases, V lost 8 bases, and 15 bases had no gene match. The CDR3 DNA sequence: TGTGCCAGCCGCCCCGAAGGTAGCGGGAGGGTTGTCTACGAGCAGTACTTC. This translates into CASRPEGSGRVVYEQYF.

The rearrangement joins TRBV7-2 to TRBJ2-7; 8 nucleotides match TRBD2. This CDR3 region has 13 residues. CDR1 and CDR2 from the germline V gene are SGHTA and FQGNSA. Losses at the gene ends were 7 bases for V and 2 bases for J; bases not matched to a gene: 4. Written as DNA, the CDR3 is TGTGCCAGCACCCTGGGACTAGCCTACGAGCAGTACTTC. It translates to CASTLGLAYEQYF.

This chain links TRBV7-2 with TRBJ2-3, with 9 positions matching TRBD1. The V and J ends lost 5 bases and 13 bases, in that order; junction bases with no gene match: 13. The CDR3 loop spans 14 amino acids. Germline V lookup: CDR1 SGHTA, CDR2 FQGNSA. The CDR3 nucleotides read TGTGCCAGCAGCGCCTCCCGGACAGGGGTTTTGGAGTATTTT. As protein: CASSASRTGVLEYF.